The 26 T cell receptor beta chains listed next were all sequenced from one sample in a study of T cells in severe cutaneous drug reactions. TCR subtype-specific primers in iRepertoire multiplex PCR prepared libraries for bulk and single-cell sequencing. TCRdb processed the multiplex PCR reads again and assigns one entry to each CDR3 protein, with no DNA. The sample holds roughly 990 distinct CDR3 sequences. Sequenced patients had Stevens-Johnson syndrome or toxic epidermal necrolysis caused by carbamazepine. The sample was PBMCs. The receptors shown here come from a human donor with Stevens-Johnson syndrome, a severe cutaneous drug reaction.

In terms of frequency, this clonotype is large. The V and J genes are TRBV28 and TRBJ2-7; TCRdb's D gene call, TRBD1, goes unchecked for lack of DNA. The CDR3 is made up of 16 amino acids. The germline V gene encodes CDR1 MDHEN and CDR2 SYDVKM. The CDR3 loop is CASSPPSGDRTTEQYF.

This clonotype shows up as medium-sized by frequency. The J gene is TRBJ2-4, the V gene TRBV7-2; the TCRdb D gene call, TRBD1, has no DNA to confirm it. This CDR3 contains 12 residues. CDR1 is SGHTA, CDR2 FQGNSA, per germline. The CDR3 protein is CASRDRGDIQYF.

This clonotype is medium-sized by frequency. V gene TRBV19 combines with J gene TRBJ2-1; TCRdb designates TRBD1, a call that cannot be tested without DNA. CDR1 LNHDA and CDR2 SQIVND come from the germline V gene (reference sequence). CDR3 size: 15 residues. The CDR3 protein is CASSTTIGAYNEQFF.

Judged by frequency, this clonotype is large (0.1 to 1%). The rearrangement uses TRBV7-3 and TRBJ1-1. In germline, CDR1 is SGHTA, CDR2 FQGTGA. The CDR3 has 14 amino acids. CDR3: CASSLTGMNTEAFF.

This clonotype registers medium-sized by frequency. V and J are TRBV3-1 and TRBJ2-1; lacking DNA, the TRBD1 call made by TCRdb goes unchecked. This CDR3 comprises 18 residues. Germline assignment: CDR1 LGHDT and CDR2 YNNKEL (reference sequence). CDR3 protein: CASSQDWGGERGRNEQFF.

By frequency, this clonotype registers medium-sized (0.01 to 0.1%). This sequence joins TRBV7-3 and TRBJ1-1; TCRdb picks TRBD1, but there is no DNA to check that call. Germline values: CDR1 SGHTA, CDR2 FQGTGA. This CDR3 is built from 14 residues. Here the CDR3 reads CASSSRAGDTEAFF.

According to its frequency, this clonotype is medium-sized. The rearrangement joins TRBV6-1 to TRBJ1-6; TCRdb lists TRBD1, though no DNA is available to test this call. The CDR3 sequence is 14 residues long. CDR1 MNHNS and CDR2 SASEGT come from the germline V gene. CDR3 loop: CASSESGRDSPLHF.

Its frequency marks this clonotype as medium-sized. V gene TRBV30 combines with J gene TRBJ2-7; TCRdb proposes TRBD1, but this gene call is untestable without DNA. This CDR3 contains 12 residues. Germline lookup yields CDR1 GTSNPN and CDR2 SVGIG (reference sequence). CDR3 residues: CAWSVRGGEQYF.

Judged by frequency, this clonotype is medium-sized (0.01 to 0.1%). The chain employs TRBV28 and TRBJ2-7. This CDR3 spans 12 amino acids. Germline CDR1 reads MDHEN; CDR2 reads SYDVKM. This chain's CDR3 is CASSLSTYEQYF.

The genes are TRBV4-3 and TRBJ1-2; TCRdb proposes TRBD1, but this gene call is untestable without DNA. The length of the CDR3 is 16 residues. Germline-derived CDR1 and CDR2 are LGHNA and YSLEER. CDR3 loop: CASSQVVWQGADGYTF.

This clonotype is labeled large based on frequency. This chain links TRBV28 with TRBJ2-3. Germline assignment: CDR1 MDHEN and CDR2 SYDVKM. This CDR3 region has 14 residues. The chain's CDR3 is CASSLVAYTDTQYF.

Its frequency marks this clonotype as medium-sized (0.01 to 0.1%). This rearrangement joins TRBV6-1 to TRBJ1-2. This CDR3 has 15 amino acids. In germline, CDR1 is MNHNS, CDR2 SASEGT. The CDR3 loop is CASSEATVPNYGYTF.

Its frequency marks this clonotype as medium-sized. This sequence joins TRBV5-4 and TRBJ2-3; TCRdb selects TRBD2, and the lack of DNA leaves this call unchecked. The CDR3 has 16 amino acids. Germline V gene data show CDR1 as SGHNT and CDR2 as YYREEE (reference sequence). CDR3 residues: CASSSRTSGFTDTQYF. The complete variable domain, with remaining parts taken from reference TRBV5-4 and TRBJ2-3, reads ETGVTQSPTHLIKTRGQQVTLRCSSQSGHNTVSWYQQALGQGPQFIFQYYREEENGRGNFPPRFSGLQFPNYSSELNVNALELDDSALYLCASSSRTSGFTDTQYFGPGTRLTVL.

By frequency, this clonotype registers medium-sized (0.01 to 0.1%). The rearrangement links TRBV18 to TRBJ2-7; with no DNA, the TCRdb D assignment of TRBD2 cannot be verified. The length of the CDR3 is 15 residues. Germline V gene lookup returns CDR1 KGHSH and CDR2 LQKENI. CDR3 amino acids: CASSPLAGGTYEQYF. Full variable domain (remainder filled in from reference TRBV18 and TRBJ2-7): NAGVMQNPRHLVRRRGQEARLRCSPMKGHSHVYWYRQLPEEGLKFMVYLQKENIIDESGMPKERFSAEFPKEGPSILRIQQVVRGDSAAYFCASSPLAGGTYEQYFGPGTRLTVT.

This clonotype counts as medium-sized by frequency. J is TRBJ1-2 and V is TRBV2. The length of the CDR3 is 13 residues. Per the germline V gene, CDR1 is SNHLY and CDR2 is FYNNEI. The CDR3 protein is CASSEGFGYGYTF. The whole variable domain, remainder taken from reference TRBV2 and TRBJ1-2, is EPEVTQTPSHQVTQMGQEVILRCVPISNHLYFYWYRQILGQKVEFLVSFYNNEISEKSEIFDDQFSVERPDGSNFTLKIRSTKLEDSAMYFCASSEGFGYGYTFGSGTRLTVV.

Frequency places this clonotype as large. V gene TRBV4-2 combines with J gene TRBJ1-1. This CDR3 contains 13 residues. CDR1 and CDR2 from the germline V gene are LGHNA and YNFKEQ. This CDR3 is CASSLDLNTEAFF.

Judged by frequency, this clonotype is medium-sized (0.01 to 0.1%). The V gene is TRBV19, the J gene TRBJ1-5. There are 12 residues in the CDR3. The germline CDR1 and CDR2 sequences are LNHDA and SQIVND (reference sequence). CDR3 sequence reads: CASSIVNQPQHF.

By frequency, this clonotype is medium-sized. The rearrangement links TRBV15 to TRBJ2-1; TCRdb names TRBD1, which stays unverified in the absence of DNA. The CDR3 consists of 13 residues. Germline V gene sequence: CDR1 LNHNV, CDR2 YYDKDF (reference sequence). The CDR3 sequence is CATSLGVMYEQFF.

The chain combines TRBV5-6 with TRBJ2-7; TCRdb lists TRBD1, though no DNA is available to test this call. The CDR3 has 14 amino acids. Germline V lookup: CDR1 SGHDT, CDR2 YYEEEE. The CDR3 loop is CASSFTGTIYEQYF.

This clonotype is identified as medium-sized from frequency. The chain links TRBV3-1 to TRBJ2-5; no DNA is available, so the TRBD2 call from TCRdb remains unchecked. CDR3 length equals 15 residues. Germline V gene lookup returns CDR1 LGHDT and CDR2 YNNKEL (reference sequence). The CDR3 protein is CASSQDRTSYETQYF.

By frequency, this clonotype is medium-sized. The J gene is TRBJ1-4, the V gene TRBV12-3 or TRBV12-4; lacking DNA, the TRBD1 call made by TCRdb goes unchecked. The CDR3 covers 14 residues. The CDR3 sequence: CASTRSAEKEKLFF.

By frequency, this clonotype registers medium-sized. The chain employs TRBV3-1 and TRBJ2-3; TCRdb's D gene call, TRBD2, goes unchecked for lack of DNA. The V gene's germline CDR1 is LGHDT and CDR2 YNNKEL (reference sequence). This CDR3 has 16 residues. The CDR3 here is CASNSRGGASTDTQYF.

This clonotype is called medium-sized (0.01 to 0.1%) based on its frequency. The chain has TRBV7-8 and TRBJ2-7; TCRdb designates TRBD1, a call that cannot be tested without DNA. The CDR3 is made up of 14 amino acids. Germline V gene sequence: CDR1 SGHVS, CDR2 FQNEAQ. The CDR3 is CASSLEAGDYEQYF.

This clonotype is called large (0.1 to 1%) based on its frequency. The V call is TRBV27, the J call TRBJ1-1; the D gene TCRdb calls, TRBD1, cannot be checked with no DNA. Germline V gene data show CDR1 as MNHEY and CDR2 as SMNVEV (reference sequence). The CDR3 runs 15 residues. The CDR3 sequence: CASRLGEMGNTEAFF.

This clonotype counts as medium-sized by frequency. The chain employs TRBV7-2 and TRBJ1-5; the D gene TCRdb calls, TRBD1, cannot be checked with no DNA. The CDR3 spans 13 residues. Germline V gene sequence: CDR1 SGHTA, CDR2 FQGNSA. CDR3: CASSQDRFQPQHF.

This clonotype is classed as medium-sized by frequency. The chain couples TRBV18 to TRBJ1-5; TCRdb outputs TRBD1, but without DNA this stays unchecked. Germline V gene data show CDR1 as KGHSH and CDR2 as LQKENI. This CDR3 is built from 14 residues. CDR3 in amino acids: CASSRTGNEQPQHF.